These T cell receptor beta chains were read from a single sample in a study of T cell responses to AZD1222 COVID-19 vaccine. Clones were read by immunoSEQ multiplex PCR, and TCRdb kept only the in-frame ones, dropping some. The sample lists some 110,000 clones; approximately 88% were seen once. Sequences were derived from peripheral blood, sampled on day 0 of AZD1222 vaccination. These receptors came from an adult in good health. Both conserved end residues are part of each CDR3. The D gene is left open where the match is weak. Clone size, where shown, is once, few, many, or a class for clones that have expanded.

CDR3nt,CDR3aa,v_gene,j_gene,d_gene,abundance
TGTGCCAGCAGTTTGCCGTCGTGGTCCGGGGGCTACACCTTC,CASSLPSWSGGYTF,TRBV28,TRBJ1-2,-,-
TGTGCCAGCAGCTTAGGGGGACAGGGAAGTGAAAAACTGTTTTTT,CASSLGGQGSEKLFF,TRBV7-2,TRBJ1-4,TRBD1,-
TGCGCCAGCAGCTTGGGCGATCTTCCGGCCTACGAGCAGTACTTC,CASSLGDLPAYEQYF,TRBV5-1,TRBJ2-7,-,-
TGTGCCAGCAGCTTGGGGGGCTATAATTCACCCCTCCACTTT,CASSLGGYNSPLHF,TRBV5-4,TRBJ1-6,-,-
TGTGCCAGTAGTCAAGGGGACTATGGCTACACCTTC,CASSQGDYGYTF,TRBV19,TRBJ1-2,-,-
TGTGCCAGCAGTGCAAGAGGGACCGGGGAGCTGTTTTTT,CASSARGTGELFF,TRBV2,TRBJ2-2,-,-
TGTGCCAGCAGCTTAGGGGGACTACAGAACACAGATACGCAGTATTTT,CASSLGGLQNTDTQYF,TRBV7-3,TRBJ2-3,TRBD2,-
TGTGCCAGCAGCCAAGAGGGGGGGCCCCAGCATTTT,CASSQEGGPQHF,TRBV3-1/TRBV3-2,TRBJ1-5,-,-
TGTGCCAGCAGCCCCTTGACAGGGGCCCCCACAGATACGCAGTATTTT,CASSPLTGAPTDTQYF,TRBV14,TRBJ2-3,TRBD1,-
TGTGCCAGCAGCTTATCTGCCCTGGTTGTAGATACGCAGTATTTT,CASSLSALVVDTQYF,TRBV7-2,TRBJ2-3,-,-
TGCGCCAGCAGCCAAGTTGGCGGGTTTAGCTCCTACAATGAGCAGTTCTTC,CASSQVGGFSSYNEQFF,TRBV4-3,TRBJ2-1,-,-
TGTGCCAGCAGCAGTGGTGCTAGCGGGAGACTCGCGACCACCGGGGAGCTGTTTTTT,CASSSGASGRLATTGELFF,TRBV3-1/TRBV3-2,TRBJ2-2,TRBD2,-
TGCGCCAGCAGCGCCGGGAGGGATACGCAGTATTTT,CASSAGRDTQYF,TRBV5-1,TRBJ2-3,TRBD2,-
TGTGCCAGTAGTATACTGTCCGGGTCCTACGAGCAGTACTTC,CASSILSGSYEQYF,TRBV19,TRBJ2-7,-,-
TGTGCCAGCAGCCAAATCTCAGGGGATGAAAAACTGTTTTTT,CASSQISGDEKLFF,TRBV3-1/TRBV3-2,TRBJ1-4,-,-
TGCAGTGCTAGTTGGGGTGACTATGGCTACACCTTC,CSASWGDYGYTF,TRBV20-1,TRBJ1-2,-,few
TGTGCCAGCAGCTTAGCCCCGGGGGGTAGCGGGACAGATACGCAGTATTTT,CASSLAPGGSGTDTQYF,TRBV7-2,TRBJ2-3,TRBD2,-
TGCAGCGTTGGCGTCGGCGGACGCGGCAGGTTCGCTGAAGCTTTCTTT,CSVGVGGRGRFAEAFF,TRBV29-1,TRBJ1-1,-,-